Listed below are T cell receptor beta chains from one sample, sequenced in a study of resident and recirculating memory T cells in vitiligo. Assay used: immunoSEQ multiplex PCR; TCRdb lists only in-frame clones, some missing. The sample lists more than 70,000 clones, under 95% seen once, with more than 5% in the top ten. The sample was blood. The receptors were sampled from a male donor with vitiligo. The CDR3 runs from the conserved cysteine through the conserved F or W. Fields, in order: J gene, V gene, D gene, clone size, CDR3 protein, CDR3 DNA. A D gene is named only where the DNA matches it firmly. Clone sizes are given selectively: once, few, many, or a class where the clone is expanded.

j_call: TRBJ2-1; v_call: TRBV9; d_call: TRBD2; clone_size: .; cdr3_aa: CASSVTSGWLVNEQFF; cdr3_nt: TGTGCCAGCAGCGTGACTAGCGGGTGGCTCGTCAATGAGCAGTTCTTC
j_call: TRBJ1-2; v_call: TRBV5-4; d_call: .; clone_size: .; cdr3_aa: CASSPFTDFRGYTF; cdr3_nt: TGTGCCAGCAGCCCCTTCACAGATTTCCGTGGCTACACCTTC
j_call: TRBJ2-5; v_call: TRBV28; d_call: .; clone_size: .; cdr3_aa: CASDRRGETQYF; cdr3_nt: TGTGCCAGCGACCGGAGGGGTGAGACCCAGTACTTC
j_call: TRBJ2-5; v_call: TRBV21-1; d_call: .; clone_size: .; cdr3_aa: CASSTSRTGTGEETQYF; cdr3_nt: TGTGCCAGCAGCACTTCAAGGACAGGGACGGGGGAAGAGACCCAGTACTTC
j_call: TRBJ1-1; v_call: TRBV30; d_call: .; clone_size: once; cdr3_aa: CAWSRGITEAFF; cdr3_nt: TGTGCCTGGAGTCGGGGGATCACTGAAGCTTTCTTT
j_call: TRBJ2-6; v_call: TRBV30; d_call: .; clone_size: .; cdr3_aa: CAWSARVTSGANVLTF; cdr3_nt: TGTGCCTGGAGTGCCCGGGTGACCTCTGGGGCCAACGTCCTGACTTTC
j_call: TRBJ2-1; v_call: TRBV10-1; d_call: TRBD2; clone_size: .; cdr3_aa: CAKGSGRPPGNEQFF; cdr3_nt: TGCGCAAAGGGTAGCGGGAGGCCACCGGGCAATGAGCAGTTCTTC
j_call: TRBJ2-3; v_call: TRBV5-1; d_call: .; clone_size: .; cdr3_aa: CASSLGQATDTQYF; cdr3_nt: TGCGCCAGCAGCTTGGGTCAGGCCACAGATACGCAGTATTTT
j_call: TRBJ2-7; v_call: TRBV4-1; d_call: .; clone_size: .; cdr3_aa: CASSQGFSWERPFYEQYF; cdr3_nt: TGCGCCAGCAGCCAAGGGTTCAGTTGGGAGAGGCCCTTCTACGAGCAGTACTTC
j_call: TRBJ1-2; v_call: TRBV30; d_call: .; clone_size: .; cdr3_aa: CAWTQRGRANYGYTF; cdr3_nt: TGTGCCTGGACCCAACGAGGCAGGGCGAACTATGGCTACACCTTC